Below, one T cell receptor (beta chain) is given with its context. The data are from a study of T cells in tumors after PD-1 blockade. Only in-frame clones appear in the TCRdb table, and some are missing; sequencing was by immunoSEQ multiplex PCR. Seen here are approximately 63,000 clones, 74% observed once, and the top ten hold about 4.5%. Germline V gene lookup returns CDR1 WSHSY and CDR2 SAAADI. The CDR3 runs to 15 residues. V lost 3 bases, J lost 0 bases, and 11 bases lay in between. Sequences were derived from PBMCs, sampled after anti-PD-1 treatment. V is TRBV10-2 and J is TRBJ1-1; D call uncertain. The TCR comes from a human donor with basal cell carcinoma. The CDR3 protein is CASSDWVEVNTEAFF. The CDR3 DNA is TGCGCCAGCAGTGATTGGGTTGAGGTGAACACTGAAGCTTTCTTT.